Sequencing of this T cell receptor (beta chain) was carried out in a study of blood T cell repertoires in COVID-19. Study context: Sample material is recorded as cDNA or gDNA derived from T cells, B-cell-depleted T cells, or PBMCs.

Trimming removed 0 bases at V and 3 bases at J, with 17 bases between. The length of the CDR3 is 17 residues. Germline lookup yields CDR1 LNHDA and CDR2 SQIVND (reference sequence). This clone appeared a few times. Here immunoSEQ multiplex PCR was the method, and the copy in TCRdb shows in-frame clones only, minus some. Of fewer than 150,000 clones listed, roughly four fifths were seen once; the top ten hold 15% to 20%. Individuals aged about 18 to 89 years were recruited from around 22 US areas. Clinical history reported by participants formed the basis on which cohorts were assigned. Donors in Cohort 3 who had recovered were those with two negative PCRs, healthcare professional clearance, or resolution of their symptoms.

V is TRBV19 and J is TRBJ1-1; D is perhaps TRBD1 (6 bases). The source material was PBMCs or T cells enriched from blood (not recorded which). The TCR was taken from a man younger than 45 who had recovered from COVID-19. CDR3 nucleotide sequence: TGTGCCAGTAGTATAGACCACCGGGGGGCAGCGGACACTGAAGCTTTCTTT. Amino acid sequence: CASSIDHRGAADTEAFF.